This T cell receptor (beta chain) was found in a study of neoadjuvant anti-PD-1 for oral cavity cancer. Study summary: Patients without progression received a fourth nivolumab dose around day 43, then surgical resection on days 50-56.

Assay: immunoSEQ multiplex PCR; the TCRdb copy retains only in-frame clones and omits some. The table has 20,000 to 25,000 clones, 25% to 35% seen once. CDR1 is SNHLY and CDR2 is FYNNEI in the germline V gene. V lost 2 bases and J lost 6, with 14 bases in between. The CDR3 covers 15 residues. Time point described: after neoadjuvant nivolumab, at surgical resection. The chain employs TRBV2 and TRBJ1-5, with a tentative D call TRBD1 (6 bases). The receptor was derived from a person aged 40-85 years with oral cavity squamous cell carcinoma. Sequences were derived from tumor tissue, sampled after nivolumab (anti-PD-1) treatment. CDR3 protein: CASSETQGRGQPQHF. The CDR3, as DNA: TGTGCCAGCAGTGAAACACAGGGTAGGGGTCAGCCCCAGCATTTT.